This T cell receptor (beta chain) was recorded in a study of blood T cell repertoires in COVID-19. Turning to the study itself: Some COVID-19 samples were acute and others convalescent; all came from the United States, Italy and Spain. T cells, B-cell-depleted T cells, or PBMCs provided the cDNA or gDNA that served as material.

The CDR3 totals 16 residues. V shed 4 bases, J shed 4 bases, and the junction held 9 bases outside the gene matches. The germline V gene has CDR1 SGHDT and CDR2 YYEEEE. Under the authors' procedure: Cell counts per sample came from amplifying reference gene primers. The repertoire was sequenced with immunoSEQ multiplex PCR; TCRdb's copy has only in-frame clones and lacks some. V and J calls and clone size are those listed in that table; D and trimming were worked out from the DNA. The sample consists of 250,000 to 300,000 clones, 89% of them appearing once. Source material: peripheral blood. The V call is TRBV5-6, the J call TRBJ2-7; 12 bases fit TRBD2. This receptor was taken from a woman between 55 and 75 years old with acute or convalescent COVID-19. The CDR3 loop reads CASSLGASGGAYEQYF. In DNA, the CDR3 is TGTGCCAGCAGCCTGGGGGCTAGCGGGGGGGCGTACGAGCAGTACTTC.